The clone carrying this TCR beta chain has a handful of counts. Its antigen is undetermined. The sample comes from a study of T-cell memory formation after mild COVID-19. Findings of the study overall: Pre-infection memory harbored some responding clones, suggesting cross-reactive memory joined.

Trimming removed 4 bases from V and 6 bases from J, with 15 bases in between. CDR3 length: 15 residues. Germline-derived CDR1 and CDR2 are LGHDT and YNNKEL (reference sequence). TCRdb redid the calling of the 5' RACE reads with MiXCR, one entry per CDR3 protein. Of 300,000 to 350,000 distinct CDR3 sequences listed, roughly an eighth are singletons. V usage is TRBV3-1 and J usage is TRBJ2-2, with unresolved D. This receptor was obtained from a man aged 18 to 30 who had mild COVID-19 (a few samples of this study predate the infection). Cell type and time point are not known. The specimen was PBMCs or a T cell subset sorted from them (not recorded which). The CDR3 region has the DNA TGTGCCAGCAGCCGCCACGTCGAGTGGGCCGGGGAGCTGTTTTTT. It codes for CASSRHVEWAGELFF.